Detailed here is one T cell receptor beta chain. Its antigen is still unknown. Germline V CDR1 and CDR2: SGHNT, YENEEA. The ends were cut back, 5 bases at V and 4 bases at J, with 6 bases in the middle. CDR3 length equals 12 residues. This entry comes from a study of T cell responses to AZD1222 COVID-19 vaccine. Findings and caveats of the study: Nearly half of unique spike-specific TCRs reportedly avoided B.1.351 and B.1.1.7 mutated regions. Elevations in Spike-specific TCR breadth and depth followed administration of two AZD1222 doses. Repertoire samples came only from after the peak T cell response.

Produced via immunoSEQ multiplex PCR; TCRdb's table is partial and in-frame only. Of some 120,000 clones in the sample, about 88% were seen once. The V call is TRBV11-3, the J call TRBJ2-1; D remains ambiguous. The sample consisted of peripheral blood, taken on day 0 of AZD1222 vaccination. The receptor was isolated from an adult in good health. CDR3 amino acids: CASSRVYNEQFF. In DNA, the CDR3 is TGTGCCAGCAGCCGAGTATACAATGAGCAGTTCTTC.